The clone carrying this TCR beta chain has a count of ten or more. Its antigen is undetermined. 5'RACE primed at constant segments yielded TCR alpha and TCR beta cDNA libraries bearing sample barcodes and UMIs. TCRdb re-derived calls from the 5' RACE reads in MiXCR, one entry per CDR3 protein. The sample records approximately 110,000 distinct CDR3 sequences, about a fifth being singletons. The source of the sample is a study of T-cell memory formation after mild COVID-19. On the study more broadly: TCR clusters largely stayed donor specific. Findings of the study overall: Pre-infection memory showed some responding clones, and this suggested that cross-reactive memory joined.

The sequence was obtained from a man younger than 30 who had mild COVID-19 (a few samples of this study predate the infection). Cell type and time point are not known. The sample consisted of PBMCs or a T cell subset sorted from them (not recorded which).

The DNA of the CDR3 is TGTGCCAGCAGGAGCGGGGGAGTCTTTGTCGGCACAGATACGCAGTATTTT. Amino acid sequence: CASRSGGVFVGTDTQYF. The chain joins TRBV7-9 to TRBJ2-3; TRBD2 matches 8 bases. CDR1 is SEHNR and CDR2 is FQNEAQ in the germline V gene (reference sequence). J gave up 1 base and V 6 bases, and 12 bases lay outside the gene matches. The CDR3 covers 17 residues.